These T cell receptor beta chains were read from a single sample in a study of cytomegalovirus exposure and HLA in healthy donors. Measured with immunoSEQ multiplex PCR; TCRdb has only the in-frame clones, and not every one. The data hold approximately 180,000 clones, with around 80% observed a single time. The sample consisted of PBMCs. The receptors were gathered from a man between 25 and 39 years old in good health and CMV-seropositive. Each CDR3 is given with its conserved first and last residue. A D gene is named only where the DNA matches it firmly. Clone size, where shown, is once, few, many, or a class for clones that have expanded.

v_call	j_call	d_call	clone_size	cdr3_aa	cdr3_nt
TRBV5-1	TRBJ2-1	NA	NA	CASSAGISYNEQFF	TGCGCCAGCAGCGCGGGGATCTCCTACAATGAGCAGTTCTTC
TRBV2	TRBJ1-2	TRBD1	NA	CASSPWTGGSYGYTF	TGTGCCAGCAGTCCGTGGACAGGGGGCTCCTATGGCTACACCTTC
TRBV4-2	TRBJ1-5	NA	once	CASTLYFAYNQPQHF	TGTGCCAGCACCCTCTATTTTGCATACAATCAGCCCCAGCATTTT
TRBV10-3	TRBJ2-7	TRBD2	NA	CAISDRDYNYEQYF	TGTGCCATCAGTGACCGGGACTATAATTACGAGCAGTACTTC
TRBV5-6	TRBJ2-7	NA	NA	CASSFAGNYEQYF	TGTGCCAGCAGCTTCGCGGGAAACTACGAGCAGTACTTC
TRBV4-1	TRBJ2-3	TRBD2	NA	CASSQDFGGGAKDTQYF	TGCGCCAGCAGCCAGGACTTTGGCGGGGGGGCAAAAGATACGCAGTATTTT
TRBV10-3	TRBJ2-5	TRBD2	once	CAISEGLAGNQETQYF	TGTGCCATCAGTGAGGGACTAGCAGGGAACCAAGAGACCCAGTACTTC
TRBV11-2	TRBJ1-1	NA	NA	CASSLGTNTEAFF	TGTGCCAGCAGCTTAGGAACAAACACTGAAGCTTTCTTT
TRBV7-8	TRBJ1-5	NA	NA	CASSRTGQNQPQHF	TGTGCCAGCAGCCGGACTGGCCAGAATCAGCCCCAGCATTTT
TRBV19	TRBJ2-7	TRBD1	NA	CASSGSLGTAIVNEQYF	TGTGCCAGTAGCGGATCACTTGGGACAGCGATCGTCAACGAGCAGTACTTC
TRBV2	TRBJ2-1	TRBD2	NA	CASDGLAYEQFF	TGTGCCAGCGACGGACTAGCGTATGAGCAGTTCTTC
TRBV27	TRBJ1-2	TRBD1	NA	CASSYWTGLNYGYTF	TGTGCCAGCAGTTATTGGACAGGGTTGAACTATGGCTACACCTTC
TRBV28	TRBJ1-1	NA	NA	CASSLEGGVEAFF	TGTGCCAGCAGTTTAGAGGGCGGGGTGGAAGCTTTCTTT
TRBV7-2	TRBJ2-7	TRBD1	NA	CASSSLPPGQGRTEQYF	TGTGCCAGCAGCTCTCTGCCCCCGGGACAGGGGAGGACCGAGCAGTACTTC
TRBV5-6	TRBJ1-2	TRBD1	NA	CASSQTTGGYGYTF	TGTGCCAGCAGCCAAACAACAGGGGGCTATGGCTACACCTTC
TRBV5-1	TRBJ2-5	NA	NA	CASSLNTGYQETQYF	TGCGCCAGCAGCTTAAATACAGGGTACCAAGAGACCCAGTACTTC